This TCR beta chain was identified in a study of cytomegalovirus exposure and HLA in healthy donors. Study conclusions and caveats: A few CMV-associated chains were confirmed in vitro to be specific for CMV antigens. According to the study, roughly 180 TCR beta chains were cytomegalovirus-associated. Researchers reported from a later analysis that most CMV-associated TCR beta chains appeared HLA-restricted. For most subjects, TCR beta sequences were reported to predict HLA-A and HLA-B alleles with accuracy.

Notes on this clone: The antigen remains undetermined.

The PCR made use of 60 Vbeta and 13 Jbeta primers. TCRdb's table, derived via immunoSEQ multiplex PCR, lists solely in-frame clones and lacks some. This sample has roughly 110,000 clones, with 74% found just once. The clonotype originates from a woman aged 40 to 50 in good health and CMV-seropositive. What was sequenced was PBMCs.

Here the CDR3 DNA reads TGTGCCAGCAGCCCTACTCCTCAGGGGCTGGAGGAGACCCAGTACTTC. Residues: CASSPTPQGLEETQYF. The chain links TRBV7-2 to TRBJ2-5; perhaps TRBD1 as D (6 bases). Trimming left V 5 bases short and J 5 bases short, with 21 bases between. CDR1 and CDR2 from the germline V gene are SGHTA and FQGNSA. This CDR3 is 16 amino acids long.